This entry lists 20 T cell receptor beta chains sequenced from one sample in a study of cytomegalovirus exposure and HLA in healthy donors. This PCR relied on a set of 60 Vbeta primers and 13 Jbeta primers. TCRdb keeps only in-frame clones here, not all; method: immunoSEQ multiplex PCR. The data contain fewer than 250,000 clones, more than 75% of them seen just once; the ten biggest clones take up 1.3%. Sequenced material: PBMCs. Receptors originate from a human donor in good health.

V and J are TRBV19 and TRBJ2-1; 11 bases are a match to TRBD2. V lost 7 bases, J lost 6 bases, and 14 bases stayed unmatched. The germline gives CDR1 LNHDA, CDR2 SQIVND (reference sequence). The CDR3 spans 17 residues. The CDR3 sequence: CASNTHPPGTSGNEQFF. For the CDR3, the DNA is TGTGCCAGTAACACCCACCCGCCCGGGACTAGCGGCAATGAGCAGTTCTTC.

The gene calls are TRBV2 and TRBJ1-4, with a possible D match to TRBD1 (6 bases). The CDR3 extends over 14 amino acids. The V and J ends lost 7 bases and 8 bases respectively, with 17 bases between them. The germline gives CDR1 SNHLY, CDR2 FYNNEI. CDR3 bases: TGTGCCAGCAATCCCAGGGGTTCAAGCGAAAAACTGTTTTTT. It encodes CASNPRGSSEKLFF.

The chain uses TRBV7-2 and TRBJ1-2; 9 positions match TRBD1. Germline assignment: CDR1 SGHTA and CDR2 FQGNSA. V dropped 1 base and J dropped 5; count of bases not matched to a gene: 8. The CDR3 contains 16 residues. Here the CDR3 DNA reads TGTGCCAGCAGCTTAGATTTGGGACAGGGAGGGTATGGCTACACCTTC. It is translated as CASSLDLGQGGYGYTF.

V and J are TRBV18 and TRBJ2-4; 8 bases agree with TRBD1. Germline lookup yields CDR1 KGHSH and CDR2 LQKENI. This CDR3 region has 15 residues. The V segment lost 6 bases and the J segment 8 bases; nucleotides outside the gene matches: 12. The CDR3 DNA follows: TGTGCCAGCTCCCCCGGGACAGGAACAAGGGACATTCAGTACTTC. It is translated as CASSPGTGTRDIQYF.

Turning to this clone: Additional DNA sequences in this sample encode the identical CDR3. The rearrangement joins TRBV7-6 to TRBJ2-2; TRBD2 matches 14 bases. Germline V gene sequence: CDR1 SGHVS, CDR2 FNYEAQ. Trimming removed 5 bases from V and 5 bases from J; junction bases left unmatched: 7. The CDR3 contains 17 residues. Here the CDR3 DNA reads TGTGCCAGCAGCCTGGGACTAGCGGGAGTGGGGACCGGGGAGCTGTTTTTT. Residues: CASSLGLAGVGTGELFF.

The gene calls are TRBV27 and TRBJ1-3; 8 nucleotides match TRBD1. CDR1 and CDR2 (germline): MNHEY, SMNVEV (reference sequence). This CDR3 spans 14 amino acids. Trimming at V came to 5 bases and at J to 2 bases, leaving 2 bases not matched to a gene. CDR3 in DNA: TGTGCCAGCAGTCCACAGGGGGCTGGAAACACCATATATTTT. Residues: CASSPQGAGNTIYF.

The rearrangement joins TRBV19 to TRBJ2-7; possibly TRBD2 for D (5 bases). The CDR3 has 14 residues. Trimming took off 4 bases at V and 3 bases at J, with 13 bases between the two ends. Germline V gene lookup returns CDR1 LNHDA and CDR2 SQIVND (reference sequence). Here the CDR3 reads CASSSMTGGYEQYF. CDR3 coding DNA: TGTGCCAGTAGTAGCATGACTGGAGGCTACGAGCAGTACTTC.

The rearrangement uses TRBV4-2 and TRBJ2-7; weak D call: TRBD2 (7 bases). The V gene's germline CDR1 is LGHNA and CDR2 YNFKEQ. The CDR3 runs to 14 residues. V was pared by 5 bases and J by 7 bases, with 18 bases between. This chain's CDR3 is CASSRIGGRQEQYF. The CDR3 region has the DNA TGTGCCAGCAGCAGGATCGGGGGGCGGCAGGAGCAGTACTTC.

This sequence joins TRBV2 and TRBJ2-3; possible D gene TRBD2, 5 bases. V was clipped by 1 base and J by 6 bases, with 11 bases between them. CDR3 length equals 14 residues. Germline loops: CDR1 SNHLY, CDR2 FYNNEI. CDR3 region: CASSEVPGGDTQYF. The CDR3 DNA reads as TGTGCCAGCAGTGAAGTGCCTGGCGGGGATACGCAGTATTTT. Full variable domain (missing parts from reference TRBV2 and TRBJ2-3): EPEVTQTPSHQVTQMGQEVILRCVPISNHLYFYWYRQILGQKVEFLVSFYNNEISEKSEIFDDQFSVERPDGSNFTLKIRSTKLEDSAMYFCASSEVPGGDTQYFGPGTRLTVL.

The chain is built from TRBV9 and TRBJ2-7; 7 positions match TRBD2. CDR1 and CDR2 from the germline V gene are SGDLS and YYNGEE. The CDR3 totals 14 residues. V was clipped by 5 bases and J by 0 bases; unmatched bases: 5. Here the CDR3 reads CASSSGTISYEQYF. In nucleotides, the CDR3 is TGTGCCAGCAGTTCCGGGACTATCTCCTACGAGCAGTACTTC.

The gene calls are TRBV28 and TRBJ2-7, with D tentatively TRBD2 (5 bases). The ends were cut back, 6 bases at V and 5 bases at J, with 20 bases in the middle. The CDR3 length is 15 residues. The germline gives CDR1 MDHEN, CDR2 SYDVKM. The CDR3: CASSQRTAYPHEQYF. CDR3 coding DNA: TGTGCCAGCAGCCAAAGGACTGCCTACCCCCACGAGCAGTACTTC.

The rearrangement uses TRBV10-2 and TRBJ2-7; 9 nucleotides match TRBD2. The germline V gene has CDR1 WSHSY and CDR2 SAAADI. CDR3 length equals 19 residues. J was trimmed by 0 bases and V by 0 bases; bases with no gene match: 12. The CDR3 DNA is TGCGCCAGCAGTGAGTCGGTGGGGAGGCTAGCGGGGAGCTCCTACGAGCAGTACTTC. This translates into CASSESVGRLAGSSYEQYF.

This clone was observed a single time. The V and J genes are TRBV5-4 and TRBJ2-2; D is uncertain. Per the germline V gene, CDR1 is SGHNT and CDR2 is YYREEE (reference sequence). This CDR3 has 16 amino acids. Between the trimmed V and J ends, which lost 0 bases and 3 bases, there was a span of 12 bases. CDR3 coding DNA: TGTGCCAGCAGCTTGGCGTGGGCCGTGGACACCGGGGAGCTGTTTTTT. Translating it yields CASSLAWAVDTGELFF. Full variable domain (missing parts from reference TRBV5-4 and TRBJ2-2): ETGVTQSPTHLIKTRGQQVTLRCSSQSGHNTVSWYQQALGQGPQFIFQYYREEENGRGNFPPRFSGLQFPNYSSELNVNALELDDSALYLCASSLAWAVDTGELFFGEGSRLTVL.

V is TRBV29-1 and J is TRBJ1-1, with TRBD1 identical over 7 bases. Germline-derived CDR1 and CDR2 are SQVTM and ANQGSEA. V lost 4 bases and J lost 1; bases outside the gene matches: 3. The CDR3 is 13 amino acids. Here the CDR3 DNA reads TGCAGCGTTGCGGGACAGCAGAACACTGAAGCTTTCTTT. Amino acid sequence: CSVAGQQNTEAFF.

Notes on this clone: At one of its ends the junction is not consistent with the germline gene, which may arise from a read error. CDR3 residues: CSSSREVYEQYF. CDR3 in DNA: TGTTCCAGCAGCCGGGAGGTCTACGAGCAGTACTTC. The chain couples TRBV7-9 to TRBJ2-7; 7 nucleotides align to TRBD2. This CDR3 has 12 amino acids. Germline CDR1 SEHNR, CDR2 FQNEAQ (reference sequence).

The V call is TRBV19, the J call TRBJ1-2; D not resolved. Trimming left V 8 bases short and J 0 bases short, with 13 bases between. CDR1 is LNHDA and CDR2 is SQIVND in the germline V gene (reference sequence). The length of the CDR3 is 14 residues. CDR3 nucleotides: TGTGCCAGTGCCCCCCGACAAACTAACTATGGCTACACCTTC. This codes for CASAPRQTNYGYTF.

The chain recombines TRBV2 with TRBJ1-3; 7 bases map to TRBD1. Germline assignment: CDR1 SNHLY and CDR2 FYNNEI. The V segment lost 6 bases and the J segment 4 bases; nucleotides outside the gene matches: 6. The CDR3 has 14 residues. Written as DNA, the CDR3 is TGTGCCAGCAGGGCCCTGGACAGGGGAAACACCATATATTTT. Amino acid sequence: CASRALDRGNTIYF.

The chain combines TRBV7-9 with TRBJ2-7; 9 bases align to TRBD1. Germline V gene data show CDR1 as SEHNR and CDR2 as FQNEAQ (reference sequence). This CDR3 spans 15 amino acids. Trimming cost V 0 bases and J 1 base; bases outside gene matches: 1. CDR3 sequence (DNA): TGTGCCAGCAGCTTAGCGGACAGGGGTTCCTACGAGCAGTACTTC. Translation: CASSLADRGSYEQYF.

A word on this clone: This sample also contains other DNA sequences that code for the same CDR3. This CDR3 reads CASSGTSGYNEQFF. The CDR3, as DNA: TGCGCCAGCAGCGGGACTAGCGGATACAATGAGCAGTTCTTC. This chain connects TRBV10-2 to TRBJ2-1, with 11 positions matching TRBD2. CDR3 length: 14 residues. Germline V gives CDR1 WSHSY, CDR2 SAAADI. V lost 6 bases, J lost 4 bases, and 2 bases stayed unmatched.

The chain recombines TRBV6-5 with TRBJ2-1, with D unclear. Germline V gene sequence: CDR1 MNHEY, CDR2 SVGAGI. The length of the CDR3 is 14 residues. The V gene lost 4 bases and the J gene lost 7 bases, with 14 bases spanning the gap. The CDR3 DNA sequence: TGTGCCAGCAGTTTGGTGACGGGTTGGAATGAGCAGTTCTTC. Its translation: CASSLVTGWNEQFF.